The text below deals with one TCR beta chain. The V end lost 2 bases, the J end lost 7 bases, and 17 bases lay between the germline ends. The CDR3 has 15 residues. The germline V gene has CDR1 SGHAT and CDR2 FQNNGV. The entry originates in a study of blood T cell repertoires in COVID-19. Method: immunoSEQ multiplex PCR; TCRdb's copy keeps in-frame clones and lacks some. The sample gives some 290,000 clones, around 90% of which show up once; 2% to 2.5% is in the top ten. The TCR originated in a woman between 45 and 65 years old who had recovered from COVID-19. The sequenced material came from peripheral blood. The V gene is TRBV11-2, the J gene TRBJ1-2; a weak D match, TRBD1 (6 bases). DNA for the CDR3: TGTGCCAGCAGCTTAACGTGGTGGACAGTTTCTGGCTACACCTTC. It yields the protein CASSLTWWTVSGYTF. The variable domain in full, with the rest retrieved from reference TRBV11-2 and TRBJ1-2, is EAGVAQSPRYKIIEKRQSVAFWCNPISGHATLYWYQQILGQGPKLLIQFQNNGVVDDSQLPKDRFSAERLKGVDSTLKIQPAKLEDSAVYLCASSLTWWTVSGYTFGSGTRLTVV.